This T cell receptor (beta chain) was sequenced during a study of blood T cell repertoires in COVID-19. Study-level background: Italy, Spain and the United States were the sources of the convalescent and acute COVID-19 samples.

In terms of age and location, participants ranged from about 18 to 90 years and lived in about two dozen US areas. Cohort placement rested on clinical history that participants reported themselves. The CDR3 consists of 15 residues. Trimming took 5 bases from V and 0 from J, leaving 12 bases between them. Germline V lookup: CDR1 SGHNT, CDR2 YYREEE (reference sequence). Clones were read by immunoSEQ multiplex PCR, and TCRdb kept only the in-frame ones, dropping some. There are 250,000 to 350,000 clones in the sample; almost 90% occur only once, and about 1.7% lies in the top ten. This chain joins TRBV5-4 and TRBJ2-1; a weak D match, TRBD2 (5 bases). The sequence was obtained from a woman younger than 30 with acute COVID-19. Source material: PBMCs or T cells enriched from blood (not recorded which). The CDR3, as DNA: TGTGCCAGCAGTCGTAGTAGCGCCTCCTACAATGAGCAGTTCTTC. Translated, it gives CASSRSSASYNEQFF.